This T cell receptor (beta chain) was captured by sequencing in a study of CD8 T cells in Susac syndrome (dated by TCRdb to the late 2010s). Describing the broader study: Whether CD8+ T cell activation and differentiation in Susac syndrome was antigen driven was tested using repertoire sequencing. CD8+ T cell repertoire clonality was compared between about 12 healthy donors, some 14 Susac syndrome patients and approximately 15 multiple sclerosis patients. Overall results and qualifications from the work: The TCR sequencing and HLA analysis was acknowledged to have included a relatively small number of individuals.

High-throughput TCR beta sequencing profiled peripheral blood CD8+ and CD4+ T cells from healthy donors, Susac syndrome patients and multiple sclerosis patients. Multiple sclerosis controls were treatment-naive patients with stable or active relapsing-remitting disease fulfilling revised McDonald criteria. Bulk CD8+ and CD4+ T cells were purified by magnetic negative isolation, while CD8+ TEMRA cells were enriched using FACS. Blood was collected in EDTA tubes and processed within 24 hours, with PBMCs isolated through density gradient centrifugation. PBMCs intended for TCR sequencing were cryopreserved in liquid nitrogen and were subsequently thawed in a 37 degrees C water bath. The sorted or isolated CD4+, CD8+ and CD8+ TEMRA cells reached a purity of at least 90%. RNA was extracted using the RNeasy kit, and roughly 0.5 to 1 microgram was reverse transcribed with random hexamers. The immunoSEQ multiplex PCR assay, covering 54 Vbeta and 13 Jbeta segments, was used to amplify TCR beta CDR3 regions. To correct PCR amplification bias, a synthetic template baseline was used for both primer optimization and computational correction. In the authors' own workflow: Reads were assigned to V, D and J genes according to IMGT and analyzed in immunoSEQ Analyzer, with only productive sequences retained. Clonality was calculated as one minus the Shannon entropy normalized by log2 of the number of productive unique sequences. For each patient and control, public and private clones were evaluated within the 100 most prevalent clones. A clone was defined as Susac-specific if it was absent from the healthy and MS cohorts, from roughly 1,000 published viral clones and from other ImmuneACCESS disease sequences. TCRdb reworked the public reads: Q25 trimming with fastp, MiXCR clone assembly, productive beta chains retained. Here each entry gathers all rows of one CDR3 protein and keeps the most common genes and DNA. TCRdb's processing, not the study's, gives the V and J calls here. For this sample there are a few hundred thousand distinct CDR3 sequences; about 94% appear just once. The ten most abundant clones make up 0.1% to 0.15% of the sample.

This clonotype was counted a single time. The target of this receptor is not known. Base qualities were left out, and no much larger clone turns up one base away. A lone read gives weak evidence. As encoded in the germline V gene, CDR1 is MNHNS while CDR2 is SASEGT. Measured from the cysteine to the phenylalanine, the CDR3 is 16 residues long. CDR3 DNA is the only sequence kept; it has 48 bases, read in frame from the first base. V trim: 4 bases; J trim: 2 bases; unmatched bases: 10. The V and J segments used are TRBV6-1 and TRBJ2-7, with 8 central nucleotides matching TRBD1. The origin of this receptor is a human donor with multiple sclerosis. Sequencing was performed on CD8+ T cells from PBMCs. The DNA sequence is as follows: TGTGCCAGCAGTGGGACAGGGAAGAGGGTCACCTACGAGCAGTACTTC. The encoded protein is CASSGTGKRVTYEQYF.